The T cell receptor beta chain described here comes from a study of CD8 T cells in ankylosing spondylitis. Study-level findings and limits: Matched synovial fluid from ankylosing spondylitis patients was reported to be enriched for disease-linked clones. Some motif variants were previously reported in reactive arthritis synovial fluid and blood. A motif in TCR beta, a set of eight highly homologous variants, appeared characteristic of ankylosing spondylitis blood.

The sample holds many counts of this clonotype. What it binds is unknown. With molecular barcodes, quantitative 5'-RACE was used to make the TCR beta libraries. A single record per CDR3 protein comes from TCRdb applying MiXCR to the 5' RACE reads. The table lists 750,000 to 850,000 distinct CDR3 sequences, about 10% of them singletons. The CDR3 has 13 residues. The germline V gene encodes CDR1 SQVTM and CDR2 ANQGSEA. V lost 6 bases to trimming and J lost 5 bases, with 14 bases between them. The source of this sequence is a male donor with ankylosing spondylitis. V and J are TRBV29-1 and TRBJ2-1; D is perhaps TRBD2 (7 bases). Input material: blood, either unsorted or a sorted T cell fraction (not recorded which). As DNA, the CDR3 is TGCAGCGTGGGGGGGCTAGCAAACAATGAGCAGTTCTTC. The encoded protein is CSVGGLANNEQFF.